Listed below are T cell receptor beta chains from one sample, sequenced in a study of OX40 agonist ivuxolimab in advanced cancers. Profiled with immunoSEQ multiplex PCR; TCRdb holds only in-frame clones, not every one. The sample shows about 86,000 clones, 85% to 90% of them seen only once. This sample comprised CD4+ or CD8+ T cells sorted from blood, obtained in a trial of the OX40 agonist ivuxolimab. Receptor source: an adult with an advanced solid tumor such as melanoma, head and neck, liver or kidney cancer. The CDR3 runs from the conserved cysteine through the conserved F or W. The D gene is left open where the match is weak. The size field is filled for only some rows; it gives once, few, many or a size class.

v_call,j_call,d_call,clone_size,cdr3_length,cdr3_nt,cdr3_aa
TRBV6-6,TRBJ1-5,NA,NA,15,TGTGCCAGCACTCGCGGAGGGGGGAGCAATCAGCCCCAGCATTTT,CASTRGGGSNQPQHF
TRBV27,TRBJ2-2,NA,NA,13,TGTGCCAGCAGTTTGGCGCAGACCGGGGAGCTGTTTTTT,CASSLAQTGELFF
TRBV9,TRBJ1-2,NA,NA,13,TGTGCCAGCAGCGGGGTGGAGGGGATAGGCTACACCTTC,CASSGVEGIGYTF
TRBV19,TRBJ2-5,NA,NA,13,TGTGCCAGTAGTAGGCAATGGGGAGAGACCCAGTACTTC,CASSRQWGETQYF
TRBV5-4,TRBJ1-2,TRBD1,NA,14,TGTGCCAGCAATGGACAGGGGGTTAACTATGGCTACACCTTC,CASNGQGVNYGYTF
TRBV14,TRBJ2-1,TRBD2,NA,20,TGTGCCAGCAGCCAACGTCTGGGACTAGCGGGAGGGAGCTCCTACAATGAGCAGTTCTTC,CASSQRLGLAGGSSYNEQFF
TRBV7-9,TRBJ1-2,NA,NA,12,TGTGCCAGCAGCTCCGTCGGGTATGGCTACACCTTC,CASSSVGYGYTF
TRBV15,TRBJ2-5,TRBD1,NA,17,TGTGCCACCAGCGCCCATGGACAGGGGGACTACCAAGAGACCCAGTACTTC,CATSAHGQGDYQETQYF
TRBV6-5,TRBJ1-1,NA,once,13,TGTGCCAGCACTCCCCGATCGAACACTGAAGCTTTCTTT,CASTPRSNTEAFF
TRBV7-6,TRBJ2-1,NA,once,13,TGTGCCAGCAGCTCGAGCTCCTACAATGAGCAGTTCTTC,CASSSSSYNEQFF
TRBV10-3,TRBJ2-2,NA,NA,14,TGTGCCATCAGTGGCGGGCTGGGCACCGGGGAGCTGTTTTTT,CAISGGLGTGELFF
TRBV13,TRBJ2-7,TRBD2,NA,14,TGTGCCAGCAGCGATACTAGCGGGAGGGGCGAGCAGTACTTC,CASSDTSGRGEQYF
TRBV5-1,TRBJ2-7,TRBD1,NA,19,TGCGCCAGCAGCTTGGCCTTCGGTGGACAGGGGGCGTCTTCCTACGAGCAGTACTTC,CASSLAFGGQGASSYEQYF
TRBV10-3,TRBJ1-5,NA,few,14,TGTGCCATCAGTGAGAGGTCTAGCAATCAGCCCCAGCATTTT,CAISERSSNQPQHF
TRBV5-4,TRBJ2-1,TRBD2,NA,15,TGTGCCAGCAGCTCTGGGACTAGCGGGAGATACGAGCAGTTCTTC,CASSSGTSGRYEQFF
TRBV28,TRBJ2-7,TRBD2,NA,15,TGTGCCAGCAGTACCCCCGGCGGGAGGGTCTACGAGCAGTACTTC,CASSTPGGRVYEQYF
TRBV18,TRBJ1-1,NA,NA,13,TGTGCCAGCTCACCCCCCGGGAGGACTGAAGCTTTCTTT,CASSPPGRTEAFF
TRBV5-1,TRBJ2-3,TRBD1,NA,16,TGCGCCAGCAGCTCCTCCCAGGGGGACGGGGTTGGTACGCAGTATTTT,CASSSSQGDGVGTQYF
TRBV7-2,TRBJ2-7,TRBD2,NA,16,TGTGCCAGCAGCCTATGGACTAGCGGGAGGGCCTACGAGCAGTACTTC,CASSLWTSGRAYEQYF
TRBV28,TRBJ1-2,TRBD1,NA,14,TGTGCCAGCAGTTTGGCTACGACAGGGTATGGCTACACCTTC,CASSLATTGYGYTF
TRBV5-1,TRBJ1-1,NA,NA,13,TGCGCCAGCAGCTTTGACACGAACACTGAAGCTTTCTTT,CASSFDTNTEAFF
TRBV29-1,TRBJ1-5,NA,NA,15,TGCAGCGTGGTCTTCCAGGCGGATAGCAATCAGCCCCAGCATTTT,CSVVFQADSNQPQHF
TRBV7-2,TRBJ1-6,NA,NA,16,TGTGCCAGCAGCTTAGGGGGCGGACAGTTTAATTCACCCCTCCACTTT,CASSLGGGQFNSPLHF
TRBV5-4,TRBJ2-5,TRBD1,NA,14,TGTGCCAGCAGGGACAGGCAGGCGGGTGAGACCCAGTACTTC,CASRDRQAGETQYF
TRBV5-4,TRBJ2-3,TRBD2,NA,15,TGTGCCAGCAGCGCGGGAGGCAGCCGAACAGATACGCAGTATTTT,CASSAGGSRTDTQYF
TRBV5-1,TRBJ2-3,TRBD2,NA,17,TGCGCCAGCAGCTTGGCTGGGGGGGGTGATGTCCCAGATACGCAGTATTTT,CASSLAGGGDVPDTQYF
TRBV4-3,TRBJ2-1,NA,NA,14,TGCGCCAGCAGCGTTGATAGCTCCTACAATGAGCAGTTCTTC,CASSVDSSYNEQFF
TRBV19,TRBJ1-5,NA,NA,15,TGTGCCAGTAGTGCTCGGGGGTTTGGCAATCAGCCCCAGCATTTT,CASSARGFGNQPQHF
TRBV4-2,TRBJ2-2,TRBD1,once,18,TGTGCCAGCAGCCACGCCCGGCACAGGGGGCGAGGGGCCGGGGAGCTGTTTTTT,CASSHARHRGRGAGELFF
TRBV7-2,TRBJ1-5,TRBD1,NA,12,TGTGCCAGCAGCCCGGGGACAGGCACCCAGCATTTT,CASSPGTGTQHF
TRBV11-2,TRBJ2-3,TRBD2,NA,15,TGTGCCAGCAGCTTAGATCGCGGGGGGGCGGAAACGCAGTATTTT,CASSLDRGGAETQYF
TRBV10-3,TRBJ1-2,TRBD1,NA,15,TGTGCCATCAGTACTTGGGACAGAGCTAACTATGGCTACACCTTC,CAISTWDRANYGYTF
TRBV28,TRBJ2-7,TRBD2,NA,17,TGTGCCAGCAGCAATCACGGGACTAGCGGGAATCTCTACGAGCAGTACTTC,CASSNHGTSGNLYEQYF
TRBV6-4,TRBJ2-3,NA,NA,15,TGTGCCAGCAGTGCCAGGCGCACCCCAGGGGATACGCAGTATTTT,CASSARRTPGDTQYF
TRBV30,TRBJ1-2,NA,NA,14,TGTGCCTGGAGTAAGACTCAGGGGAACTATGGCTACACCTTC,CAWSKTQGNYGYTF
TRBV18,TRBJ1-1,TRBD1,NA,14,TGTGCCAGCTCACCAGTCTCAGGGGGCACTGAAGCTTTCTTT,CASSPVSGGTEAFF
TRBV5-1,TRBJ2-5,NA,NA,13,TGCGCCAGCAGCCAACAGAGCCAAGAGACCCAGTACTTC,CASSQQSQETQYF
TRBV15,TRBJ2-5,NA,NA,15,TGTGCCACCAGCAAATACGGACAGACTCAAGAGACCCAGTACTTC,CATSKYGQTQETQYF
TRBV28,TRBJ1-1,NA,NA,16,TGTGCCAGCAGGCACTCCAGCCCCGGCCAGGACACTGAAGCTTTCTTT,CASRHSSPGQDTEAFF
TRBV7-2,TRBJ2-5,NA,NA,15,TGTGCCAGCAGCTTAGGAGGGGCAGGAGGAGAGACCCAGTACTTC,CASSLGGAGGETQYF
TRBV5-5,TRBJ2-1,TRBD2,once,15,TGTGCCAGCAGCTTTACCGGGACTAGCGGTACCCCGCAGTTCTTC,CASSFTGTSGTPQFF
TRBV28,TRBJ1-2,TRBD1,few,14,TGTGCCAGCAGTTTACGACAGGGGTTTGGGAGCTACACCTTC,CASSLRQGFGSYTF
TRBV28,TRBJ1-2,TRBD1,NA,13,TGTGCCAGCAGTTATCAGGGGGCGCATGGCTACACCTTC,CASSYQGAHGYTF
TRBV27,TRBJ2-2,TRBD2,NA,15,TGTGCCAGCAGTCTAGCGGGAGGGCCGGCCGGGGAGCTGTTTTTT,CASSLAGGPAGELFF
TRBV11-2,TRBJ1-1,TRBD1,NA,15,TGTGCCAGCAGCTTCACAGGGGGGGTTAACACTGAAGCTTTCTTT,CASSFTGGVNTEAFF
TRBV5-1,TRBJ1-1,TRBD1,NA,17,TGCGCCAGCAGTCGCACCGGGACAGGACGAATTAACACTGAAGCTTTCTTT,CASSRTGTGRINTEAFF
TRBV27,TRBJ2-7,NA,NA,17,TGTGCCAGTGGTGGCAGAGGCAGACTAGATTGGAGGCGCGAGCAGTACTTC,CASGGRGRLDWRREQYF
TRBV7-2,TRBJ2-3,NA,NA,13,TGTGCCAGCAGCCCCTCGCCCGCCTTTACGCAGTATTTT,CASSPSPAFTQYF
TRBV9,TRBJ2-1,NA,NA,14,TGTGCCAGCAGCGTAGCGGGTTCCTACAATGAGCAGTTCTTC,CASSVAGSYNEQFF
TRBV10-1,TRBJ1-5,NA,NA,14,TGCGCCAGCAGTGCGGGCACGAGCAATCAGCCCCAGCATTTT,CASSAGTSNQPQHF
TRBV18,TRBJ1-2,NA,NA,12,TGTGCCAGCTCACTCGGGGAATATGGCTACACCTTC,CASSLGEYGYTF
TRBV5-8,TRBJ2-2,TRBD1,NA,16,TGTGCCAGCAGCTGGGTCACCGGGACAGGGACCGGGGAGCTGTTTTTT,CASSWVTGTGTGELFF
TRBV2,TRBJ1-3,NA,few,18,TGTGCCAGCAGTGACCCTTATTTAAGGAGCTACTCTGGAAACACCATATATTTT,CASSDPYLRSYSGNTIYF
TRBV13,TRBJ2-1,TRBD2,NA,17,TGTGCCAGCAGCTCCCCCGCCGGACTAGCGATCTACAATGAGCAGTTCTTC,CASSSPAGLAIYNEQFF
TRBV15,TRBJ1-5,TRBD1,NA,16,TGTGCCACCAGCAGGGAAAGGACAGGGCAGAATCAGCCCCAGCATTTT,CATSRERTGQNQPQHF